The next 16 T cell receptor beta chains were all read from a single sample in a study of post-analysis software for immune sequencing data. Unique-molecular-identifier-tagged TCR beta cDNA libraries were used. MiXCR, applied by TCRdb to the PCR reads, yields one record per CDR3 protein. There are roughly 800,000 distinct CDR3 sequences in the sample; 53% occur only once, and approximately 4.4% lies in the top ten. The antigens of these receptors remain unknown. General study results and limits: Five TRBV segments, TRBV5-6, TRBV5-1 and TRBV20-1 among them, were found more frequent in patients than controls.

The sequenced material came from blood. The receptors shown here come from a girl aged 5-17 years with multiple sclerosis.

The V and J genes are TRBV7-2 and TRBJ1-5; TRBD1 is a possible D gene (5 bases). The germline V gene has CDR1 SGHTA and CDR2 FQGNSA. The CDR3 covers 15 residues. Trimming removed 5 bases from V and 5 bases from J, with 16 bases in between. CDR3 in DNA: TGTGCCAGCAGCGACAGACAGTCCCCCTATCAGCCCCAGCATTTT. This encodes CASSDRQSPYQPQHF.

This chain connects TRBV12-3 or TRBV12-4 to TRBJ2-7, with unresolved D. The CDR3 totals 14 residues. Trimming removed 8 bases at V and 2 bases at J, with 16 bases between. The CDR3 bases are TGTGCCAGCGGGCCCCGTGGGCCGCCCTACGAGCAGTACTTC. As protein: CASGPRGPPYEQYF.

The chain employs TRBV7-2 and TRBJ1-2, with D possibly being TRBD1 (5 bases). Germline V gene sequence: CDR1 SGHTA, CDR2 FQGNSA. V shed 4 bases and J shed 5 bases, with 14 bases lying between them. This CDR3 comprises 14 residues. The CDR3 spells CASSSPDSWYGYTF. CDR3 nucleotide sequence: TGTGCCAGCAGCTCCCCCGACAGCTGGTATGGCTACACCTTC.

V and J are TRBV13 and TRBJ2-1; 7 nucleotides line up with TRBD2. The length of the CDR3 is 15 residues. Germline CDR1 reads PRHDT; CDR2 reads FYEKMQ (reference sequence). The V gene end was trimmed by 5 bases and the J gene end by 10 bases; junction bases not matched to a gene: 14. The CDR3 loop reads CASSTRASGRPEQFF. The CDR3 DNA reads as TGTGCCAGCAGCACCCGGGCTAGCGGACGACCGGAGCAGTTCTTC.

The CDR3 here is CSGTSGTPGETQYF. DNA for the CDR3: TGCAGCGGGACTAGCGGAACCCCGGGGGAGACCCAGTACTTC. The gene calls are TRBV20-1 and TRBJ2-5, with TRBD2 matching 11 bases. This CDR3 comprises 14 residues. Germline CDR1 is DFQATT and CDR2 is SNEGSKA (reference sequence).

This clonotype has just a few counts. V is TRBV7-8 and J is TRBJ2-7; 9 bases fit TRBD1. Germline V gene sequence: CDR1 SGHVS, CDR2 FQNEAQ. The CDR3 spans 17 residues. V shed 0 bases, J shed 6 bases, and the junction held 12 bases outside the gene matches. In DNA, the CDR3 is TGTGCCAGCAGCTTAGCGCTTCCCGGACAGGGGACGGGCGAGCAGTACTTC. Its protein is CASSLALPGQGTGEQYF. The complete variable domain, with remaining parts taken from reference TRBV7-8 and TRBJ2-7, reads GAGVSQSPRYKVAKRGQDVALRCDPISGHVSLFWYQQALGQGPEFLTYFQNEAQLDKSGLPSDRFFAERPEGSVSTLKIQRTQQEDSAVYLCASSLALPGQGTGEQYFGPGTRLTVT.

The rearrangement joins TRBV20-1 to TRBJ2-5; 8 nucleotides agree with TRBD1. The tail of the sequence fits TRBJ2-7 better, so the J call may be wrong. The CDR3 is 13 residues long. Germline values: CDR1 DFQATT, CDR2 SNEGSKA (reference sequence). The CDR3 here is CSASPDRENEQYF. The CDR3 bases are TGCAGTGCTAGCCCGGACAGGGAGAACGAGCAGTACTTC.

This sequence joins TRBV28 and TRBJ2-5; TRBD1 might be the D (5 bases). Germline CDR1 is MDHEN and CDR2 is SYDVKM. The CDR3 is 13 amino acids. V was cut by 6 bases and J by 1 base, with 9 bases left in between. The CDR3 here is CASRGAPQETQYF. The DNA of the CDR3 is TGTGCCAGCAGAGGGGCGCCCCAAGAGACCCAGTACTTC. Filled out from reference TRBV28 and TRBJ2-5, the complete variable domain reads DVKVTQSSRYLVKRTGEKVFLECVQDMDHENMFWYRQDPGLGLRLIYFSYDVKMKEKGDIPEGYSVSREKKERFSLILESASTNQTSMYLCASRGAPQETQYFGPGTRLLVL.

The V call is TRBV5-1, the J call TRBJ2-1; a possible D gene is TRBD1 (6 bases). The CDR3 runs to 16 residues. The V and J ends lost 4 bases and 0 bases respectively, with 14 bases between them. Germline V lookup: CDR1 SGHRS, CDR2 YFSETQ. As DNA, the CDR3 is TGCGCCAGCAGCGGGGACGGACAGCTCTCCTACAATGAGCAGTTCTTC. Protein sequence: CASSGDGQLSYNEQFF.

The V call is TRBV5-6, the J call TRBJ2-3; tentatively, D is TRBD1 (6 bases). The ends were cut back, 4 bases at V and 4 bases at J, with 16 bases in the middle. The germline gives CDR1 SGHDT, CDR2 YYEEEE. The CDR3 has 15 residues. The CDR3 protein is CASSQGQRAADTQYF. The CDR3 DNA sequence: TGTGCCAGCAGCCAGGGGCAGAGAGCGGCAGATACGCAGTATTTT.

The rearrangement uses TRBV7-3 and TRBJ1-2; a possible D gene is TRBD1 (6 bases). CDR3 length equals 14 residues. CDR1 is SGHTA and CDR2 is FQGTGA in the germline V gene. V lost 5 bases and J lost 2, with 12 bases in between. The CDR3 bases are TGTGCCAGCAGCCCAGACAGGAGAAACTATGGCTACACCTTC. Translated: CASSPDRRNYGYTF. Combining the CDR3 with reference TRBV7-3 and TRBJ1-2 gives the whole variable domain GAGVSQTPSNKVTEKGKYVELRCDPISGHTALYWYRQSLGQGPEFLIYFQGTGAADDSGLPNDRFFAVRPEGSVSTLKIQRTERGDSAVYLCASSPDRRNYGYTFGSGTRLTVV.

CDR3 sequence: CASSQAARRLAEQYF. In DNA, the CDR3 is TGTGCCAGCAGCCAAGCGGCCCGCAGGCTGGCCGAGCAGTACTTC. The V and J genes are TRBV3-1 and TRBJ2-7; D not resolved. Germline V lookup: CDR1 LGHDT, CDR2 YNNKEL (reference sequence). The CDR3 is 15 amino acids. The V and J ends lost 1 base and 6 bases respectively, with 16 bases between them.

The gene calls are TRBV11-1 and TRBJ2-7; tentative D call: TRBD1 (7 bases). Trimming removed 4 bases at V and 2 bases at J, with 18 bases between. Germline V CDR1 and CDR2: SGHAT, FQDESV (reference sequence). The CDR3 covers 16 residues. This CDR3 reads CASSSSGRGEPYEQYF. As DNA, the CDR3 is TGTGCCAGCAGCTCTTCGGGCAGGGGGGAACCCTACGAGCAGTACTTC. The full variable domain, with the rest looked up from reference TRBV11-1 and TRBJ2-7, is EAEVAQSPRYKITEKSQAVAFWCDPISGHATLYWYRQILGQGPELLVQFQDESVVDDSQLPKDRFSAERLKGVDSTLKIQPAELGDSAMYLCASSSSGRGEPYEQYFGPGTRLTVT.

The chain links TRBV9 to TRBJ2-1; 8 nucleotides line up with TRBD2. From germline, CDR1 is SGDLS and CDR2 YYNGEE. J lost 2 bases, V lost 3 bases, and 7 bases had no gene match. The CDR3 contains 16 residues. The CDR3 sequence is CASSASTSGAYNEQFF. The CDR3 region has the DNA TGTGCCAGCAGCGCATCCACTAGCGGAGCCTACAATGAGCAGTTCTTC.

This sequence joins TRBV5-1 and TRBJ2-4; no firm D call. Germline lookup yields CDR1 SGHRS and CDR2 YFSETQ. The CDR3 is 14 residues long. V lost 0 bases, J lost 8 bases, and 12 bases lay in between. The CDR3 region is CASSLEALYDIQYF. The CDR3 nucleotides are TGCGCCAGCAGCTTGGAGGCACTTTACGACATTCAGTACTTC.

This clonotype was seen just once. V gene TRBV5-1 combines with J gene TRBJ2-1; D gene uncertain. The V end lost 0 bases, the J end lost 12 bases, and 10 bases lay between the germline ends. The CDR3 spans 12 residues. Germline V lookup: CDR1 SGHRS, CDR2 YFSETQ. The CDR3 coding sequence is TGCGCCAGCAGCTTGGGTGGGGAAAGGCAGTTCTTC. Amino acids: CASSLGGERQFF.